This T cell receptor beta chain comes out of a study of blood T cell repertoires in COVID-19 (TCRdb year 2020). The study in broad terms: Samples from collaborators originated in the United States, Italy and Spain and spanned both the acute and convalescent phases of COVID-19. The prospective study material was composed of cDNA or gDNA derived from T cells, B-cell-depleted T cells, or PBMCs. Subjects who had been exposed to COVID-19, were actively infected with it, or had recovered from it provided the deeply sampled blood TCRbeta repertoires that made up the dataset. The repertoires were made available in a free public database intended to serve as a resource for research on the immune response to SARS-CoV-2. The samples were drawn from two sources: the first 160 participants of the ongoing ImmuneRACE study, and over 950 subjects contributed by 6 global collaborators. A de-identified subject ID, COVID-19 status, age in years and sex were almost always included in the sample metadata. Where HLA class I and class II types were available, the types were taken from metadata supplied by the sample provider, not from assay-based typing. What the work shows at the level of the full study, not this receptor alone: How much clinical and demographic metadata was included differed by source and by participant, and the metadata was provided uncurated.

The collaborating institutions used their own protocols to collect whole blood in K2EDTA tubes. For TCRbeta analysis, collaborators shipped samples in one of three forms: frozen whole blood, isolated PBMCs, or DNA extracted from either of those sample types. As regards this clone: There is no known antigen for this receptor. Qualities for individual bases were not recorded, and no much larger clone is one base off.

Measured from the cysteine to the phenylalanine, the CDR3 is 14 residues long. The only DNA kept is the CDR3, 42 bases in frame from the first base. Unmatched junction bases come to 13, with V trimmed by 7 bases and J by 11 bases. The CDR1 and CDR2 encoded by the germline V gene (reference sequence) are LNHDA and SQIVND. TCRbeta CDR3 regions were amplified from genomic DNA by means of the immunoSEQ Assay, a bias-controlled multiplex PCR. As for the original processing: The number of nucleated cells in each sample was estimated from the amplification of reference gene primers within the assay. To quantify the absolute abundance of each unique TCRbeta CDR3 rearrangement, sequence reads were collapsed and filtered. For each sample, productive Simpson clonality was calculated as the square root of Simpson's diversity index across productive rearrangements. Not all clones reach the TCRdb copy of this immuneACCESS table, which keeps in-frame sequences only. Checked studies attribute under half of the gap to unresolved V genes and leave the rest unexplained. V and J calls and clone size come straight from that table; D and trimming were deduced from the DNA. This sample has 120,000 to 150,000 clones in its table, and roughly 81% of those were observed once. The ten top clones hold approximately 9.2% of the sample.

The V gene is TRBV19 and the J gene is TRBJ2-2; TRBD2 agrees with 7 junctional bases. The sequence was collected from a human donor with acute or convalescent COVID-19. The donor label of this sample is uncertain. Sequenced: peripheral blood. This receptor carries the CDR3 CASTGSGVSRELFF. At the DNA level, the sequence is TGTGCCAGTACAGGAAGCGGGGTTAGTAGAGAGCTGTTTTTT.